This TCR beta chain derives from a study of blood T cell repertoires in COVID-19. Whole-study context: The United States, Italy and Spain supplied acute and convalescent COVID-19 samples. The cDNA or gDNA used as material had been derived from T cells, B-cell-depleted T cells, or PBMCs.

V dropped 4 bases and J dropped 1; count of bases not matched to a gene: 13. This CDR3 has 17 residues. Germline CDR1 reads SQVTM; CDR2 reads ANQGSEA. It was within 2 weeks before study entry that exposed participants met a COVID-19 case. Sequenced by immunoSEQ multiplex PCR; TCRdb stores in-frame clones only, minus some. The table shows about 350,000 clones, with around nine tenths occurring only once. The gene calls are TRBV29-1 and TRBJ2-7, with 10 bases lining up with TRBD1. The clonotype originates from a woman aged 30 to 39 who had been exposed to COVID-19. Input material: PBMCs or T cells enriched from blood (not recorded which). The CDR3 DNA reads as TGCAGCGTTGGCCACTTCGGGACAGGGGTATTGTCCTACGAGCAGTACTTC. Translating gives CSVGHFGTGVLSYEQYF.